This TCR beta chain was profiled in a study of blood T cell repertoires in COVID-19. The wider study: Collection of acute and convalescent COVID-19 samples took place in the United States, Italy and Spain. PBMCs, B-cell-depleted T cells, or T cells were the source of the cDNA or gDNA that made up the material.

The germline CDR1 and CDR2 sequences are KGHDR and SFDVKD. The CDR3 runs 16 residues. V lost 2 bases to trimming and J lost 3 bases; unmatched junction nucleotides: 8. Methods used by the authors: Amplified reference gene primers provided the basis for estimating nucleated cell counts. Data came from immunoSEQ multiplex PCR; TCRdb stores just in-frame clones and leaves some out. From that table come the V and J calls and clone size; the DNA was used to work out D and trimming. The sample gives some 670,000 clones, about 87% of which show up once; roughly 0.25% is in the top ten. This chain connects TRBV24-1 to TRBJ1-2, with TRBD1 identical over 7 bases. The sequence was collected from a woman aged 18-35 years with acute or convalescent COVID-19. The sequenced material came from peripheral blood. This CDR3 is CATSDSTGVGHYGYTF. The CDR3 DNA is TGTGCCACCAGTGATTCTACAGGGGTGGGTCACTATGGCTACACCTTC.